A single sample is the source of the 14 T cell receptor beta chains below, sequenced in a study of OX40 agonist ivuxolimab in advanced cancers. Data came from immunoSEQ multiplex PCR; TCRdb stores just in-frame clones and leaves some out. The sample has more than 60,000 clones; about nine tenths are singletons. This specimen was CD4+ or CD8+ T cells sorted from blood, taken in a trial of the OX40 agonist ivuxolimab. The receptors stem from an adult with an advanced solid tumor such as melanoma, head and neck, liver or kidney cancer.

As concerns this clone: In the same sample, other DNA sequences code for this CDR3. V and J are TRBV25-1 and TRBJ2-7; D unresolved. The CDR3 is 12 residues long. Trimming cost V 4 bases and J 1 base, with 5 bases left between them. Per the germline V gene, CDR1 is MGHDK and CDR2 is SYGVNS. The CDR3 loop is CASSVGSYEQYF. The DNA for the CDR3 is TGTGCCAGCAGTGTCGGTTCCTACGAGCAGTACTTC.

The chain recombines TRBV6-1 with TRBJ1-1; 7 nucleotides agree with TRBD1. Germline V gene sequence: CDR1 MNHNS, CDR2 SASEGT. The CDR3 contains 13 residues. The V and J ends lost 6 bases and 2 bases, in that order; junction bases with no gene match: 3. The chain's CDR3 is CASRTGANTEAFF. The CDR3 DNA reads as TGTGCCAGCAGAACAGGGGCTAACACTGAAGCTTTCTTT.

This chain uses TRBV10-1 with TRBJ2-2; 10 bases line up with TRBD1. V shed 5 bases and J 4 bases; nucleotides not matched to a gene: 4. The germline V gene encodes CDR1 WNHNN and CDR2 SYGVQD (reference sequence). The CDR3 runs 15 residues. This CDR3 is CASSSRDRGTGELFF. CDR3 in DNA: TGCGCCAGCAGTTCAAGGGACAGGGGCACCGGGGAGCTGTTTTTT.

The V and J genes are TRBV6-6 and TRBJ2-2; perhaps TRBD2 as D (7 bases). V was cut by 6 bases and J by 6 bases, with 14 bases left in between. This CDR3 contains 14 residues. CDR1 is MNHNY, CDR2 SVGAGI, per germline (reference sequence). The CDR3 loop reads CASRPLGGAGELFF. DNA of the CDR3: TGTGCCAGCAGACCACTAGGGGGGGCCGGGGAGCTGTTTTTT.

The chain is built from TRBV30 and TRBJ1-6; 8 bases map to TRBD1. Germline V gives CDR1 GTSNPN, CDR2 SVGIG (reference sequence). The CDR3 totals 15 residues. The ends lost 0 bases at V and 10 bases at J; junction bases unmatched: 8. The CDR3 here is CAWSVQSGGRSPLHF. CDR3 DNA: TGTGCCTGGAGTGTACAATCAGGGGGCAGGTCACCCCTCCACTTT.

The chain uses TRBV18 and TRBJ1-2; 12 bases line up with TRBD1. The V gene end was trimmed by 5 bases and the J gene end by 6 bases; junction bases not matched to a gene: 7. Germline V CDR1 and CDR2: KGHSH, LQKENI. There are 15 residues in the CDR3. The CDR3 coding sequence is TGTGCCAGCTCAGGGACAGGGGGCCTCTCCAATGGCTACACCTTC. This sequence encodes CASSGTGGLSNGYTF.

The chain employs TRBV14 and TRBJ2-1; 10 positions match TRBD2. There are 17 residues in the CDR3. Germline-derived CDR1 and CDR2 are SGHDN and FVKESK. The ends lost 4 bases at V and 10 bases at J; junction bases unmatched: 16. The CDR3 spells CASSRRTGLAVLREQFF. CDR3 nucleotides: TGTGCCAGCAGCCGGAGGACAGGACTAGCGGTGCTTCGCGAGCAGTTCTTC.

In nucleotides, the CDR3 is TGTGCCAGCAGTTTAGAAGTAAAAAATCAGCCCCAGCATTTT. Translated, it gives CASSLEVKNQPQHF. This chain connects TRBV28 to TRBJ1-5; D remains unclear. Deletions cut 2 bases from V and 4 bases from J, with 9 bases between. The CDR3 extends over 14 amino acids. Germline CDR1 is MDHEN and CDR2 is SYDVKM.

The gene calls are TRBV5-1 and TRBJ2-1, with 9 bases that match TRBD1. Germline V CDR1 and CDR2: SGHRS, YFSETQ. J gave up 5 bases and V 4 bases, and 4 bases lay outside the gene matches. The CDR3 contains 14 residues. The CDR3 here is CASSMRTGDNEQFF. The CDR3 bases are TGCGCCAGCAGCATGCGGACAGGGGACAATGAGCAGTTCTTC.

This clone was seen once. The chain employs TRBV7-2 and TRBJ2-5; the D is unclear. V dropped 1 base and J dropped 1 base, with 4 bases sitting between them. From germline, CDR1 is SGHTA and CDR2 FQGNSA. The CDR3 consists of 13 residues. The chain's CDR3 is CASSLVRQETQYF. The CDR3, as DNA: TGTGCCAGCAGCTTAGTCCGCCAAGAGACCCAGTACTTC.

DNA of the CDR3: TGTGCCAGCAGCCCGAATTCAGGGGGACCCTACAATGAGCAGTTCTTC. Translated: CASSPNSGGPYNEQFF. The V call is TRBV4-2, the J call TRBJ2-1; 7 bases align to TRBD1. In germline, CDR1 is LGHNA, CDR2 YNFKEQ. V trimming: 4 bases; J trimming: 2 bases; junction bases outside the gene matches: 8. The CDR3 loop spans 16 amino acids.

The chain has TRBV30 and TRBJ2-1; no firm D call. The V end lost 2 bases, the J end lost 0 bases, and 11 bases lay between the germline ends. The germline V gene has CDR1 GTSNPN and CDR2 SVGIG (reference sequence). The CDR3 is made up of 15 amino acids. CDR3 coding DNA: TGTGCCTGGAGTCGCGGTCTGGGCTCCTACAATGAGCAGTTCTTC. Amino acids: CAWSRGLGSYNEQFF.

The CDR3 here is CASSYRDSGQPQHF. CDR3 DNA sequence: TGTGCCAGCAGCTACAGGGACTCGGGACAGCCCCAGCATTTT. V and J are TRBV6-6 and TRBJ1-5; tentatively, D is TRBD1 (6 bases). V lost 6 bases, J lost 7 bases, and 16 bases lay in between. This CDR3 spans 14 amino acids. Germline CDR1 and CDR2: MNHNY and SVGAGI (reference sequence).

The chain joins TRBV6-5 to TRBJ2-7; 9 bases line up with TRBD1. CDR3 length equals 15 residues. Germline V gene sequence: CDR1 MNHEY, CDR2 SVGAGI. The junction had 6 bases not matched to a gene; V was cut back by 6 bases and J by 0 bases. This chain's CDR3 is CASRQGQGPSYEQYF. DNA of the CDR3: TGTGCCAGCAGACAGGGACAGGGCCCCTCCTACGAGCAGTACTTC.